Each of the 13 T cell receptor beta chains below was sequenced from the same sample in a study. TCRdb processed the RT-PCR reads anew with MiXCR; each CDR3 protein has one entry. The sample carries several thousand distinct CDR3 sequences, roughly 34% recorded once. The sequenced material came from memory CD4+ T cells from salivary gland. The receptors here all came from a female donor with primary Sjogren's syndrome.

The chain carries TRBV3-1 and TRBJ2-1; D gene ambiguous. V was trimmed by 5 bases and J by 5 bases, leaving 7 bases between them. The CDR3 has 12 amino acids. Per germline, CDR1 LGHDT and CDR2 YNNKEL (reference sequence). The CDR3 sequence: CASSALNNEQFF. The CDR3 coding sequence is TGTGCCAGCAGCGCCCTAAACAATGAGCAGTTCTTC.

This clonotype is medium-sized within its sample. The DNA for the CDR3 is TGTGCCAGCACTAGGGGGGGGAACACCGGGGAGCTGTTTTTT. Translating it yields CASTRGGNTGELFF. This sequence joins TRBV12-3 or TRBV12-4 and TRBJ2-2; possibly TRBD2 for D (7 bases). There are 14 residues in the CDR3. The V gene lost 7 bases and the J gene lost 1 base, with 10 bases spanning the gap.

This clonotype was observed many times. This CDR3 is CASSESRRGGRTEAFF. CDR3 nucleotides: TGCGCCAGCAGTGAGTCGAGGCGCGGGGGCCGAACTGAAGCTTTCTTT. This rearrangement joins TRBV10-2 to TRBJ1-1; the D gene is possibly TRBD1 (6 bases). CDR3 length: 16 amino acids. Germline-derived CDR1 and CDR2 are WSHSY and SAAADI. With 0 bases removed from V and 5 bases from J, the gap between germline ends came to 16 bases.

In the case of this clonotype: The DNA is omitted, as the CDR3 cannot be located on it reliably, and the CDR3 follows TCRdb's listing. J is TRBJ1-1 and V is TRBV5-6; whether TRBD1, the table's D call, matches the DNA was not checked. The CDR3 is 22 amino acids long, termini counted. Germline V gene lookup returns CDR1 SGHDT and CDR2 YYEEEE. Here the CDR3 reads CASSFYICSASAGGAYDTEAFF.

By share, this clonotype ranks as large. The V call is TRBV6-5, the J call TRBJ2-3; D not resolved. Looked up from germline, CDR1 is MNHEY and CDR2 is SVGAGI. V lost 6 bases, J lost 0 bases, and 10 bases lay in between. CDR3 length equals 14 residues. CDR3 bases: TGTGCCAGCAGCCCGGGCAGGAGCACAGATACGCAGTATTTT. This codes for CASSPGRSTDTQYF.

The V and J genes are TRBV29-1 and TRBJ2-4; 7 positions agree with TRBD1. With V trimmed by 7 bases and J by 0 bases, 0 bases remained unmatched. The CDR3 has 12 residues. Germline V gene data show CDR1 as SQVTM and CDR2 as ANQGSEA. CDR3: CSAGGAKNIQYF. CDR3 bases: TGCAGCGCAGGGGGAGCCAAAAACATTCAGTACTTC.

V and J are TRBV7-2 and TRBJ2-1; 11 bases line up with TRBD2. Looked up from germline, CDR1 is SGHTA and CDR2 is FQGNSA. This CDR3 spans 14 amino acids. V lost 4 bases to trimming and J lost 8 bases; unmatched junction nucleotides: 4. In nucleotides, the CDR3 is TGTGCCAGCAGCTATAGCGGGGGGGCCTATGAGCAGTTCTTC. This codes for CASSYSGGAYEQFF.

This clonotype was seen only a few times. The rearrangement joins TRBV7-2 to TRBJ2-7, with D tentatively TRBD2 (5 bases). V was clipped by 1 base and J by 3 bases, with 19 bases between them. The CDR3 has 17 residues. Per germline, CDR1 SGHTA and CDR2 FQGNSA. This chain's CDR3 is CASSLGVGVRANYEQYF. In nucleotides, the CDR3 is TGTGCCAGCAGCTTAGGGGTCGGGGTAAGGGCCAACTACGAGCAGTACTTC. Filled out from reference TRBV7-2 and TRBJ2-7, the complete variable domain reads GAGVSQSPSNKVTEKGKDVELRCDPISGHTALYWYRQSLGQGLEFLIYFQGNSAPDKSGLPSDRFSAERTGGSVSTLTIQRTQQEDSAVYLCASSLGVGVRANYEQYFGPGTRLTVT.

This clonotype has a handful of counts. The rearrangement joins TRBV4-3 to TRBJ2-1, with a possible D match to TRBD1 (6 bases). The CDR3 extends over 13 amino acids. V lost 0 bases, J lost 8 bases, and 8 bases lay in between. CDR1 is LGHNA, CDR2 YSLEER, per germline. The CDR3 loop reads CASSQDRGYEQFF. For the CDR3, the DNA is TGCGCCAGCAGCCAAGACAGGGGATATGAGCAGTTCTTC.

This clonotype counts as medium-sized (0.01 to 0.1%). This chain uses TRBV7-9 with TRBJ2-7; D is uncertain. CDR1 and CDR2 (germline): SEHNR, FQNEAQ (reference sequence). The CDR3 loop spans 13 amino acids. The ends were cut back, 5 bases at V and 7 bases at J, with 15 bases in the middle. CDR3 in amino acids: CASSRPAMGEQYF. The CDR3 DNA is TGTGCCAGCAGCCGCCCCGCCATGGGGGAGCAGTACTTC.

CDR3 sequence (DNA): TGTGCCAGCAGTCGGACAGGGGGCATCTCTGGGGCCAACGTCCTGACTTTC. It translates to CASSRTGGISGANVLTF. The chain links TRBV12-3 or TRBV12-4 to TRBJ2-6; TRBD1 agrees at 11 bases. This CDR3 region has 17 residues. V trimming: 5 bases; J trimming: 0 bases; junction bases outside the gene matches: 3.

This clonotype is categorized as medium-sized. This chain uses TRBV5-1 with TRBJ2-1; 7 bases agree with TRBD1. Germline values: CDR1 SGHRS, CDR2 YFSETQ. This CDR3 has 15 amino acids. V lost 4 bases to trimming and J lost 7 bases; unmatched junction nucleotides: 11. The CDR3 nucleotides read TGCGCCAGCAGCCCCGGAGACAGGGAAAAGAATGAGCAGTTCTTC. Translation gives CASSPGDREKNEQFF. Complete variable domain (other parts from reference TRBV5-1 and TRBJ2-1): KAGVTQTPRYLIKTRGQQVTLSCSPISGHRSVSWYQQTPGQGLQFLFEYFSETQRNKGNFPGRFSGRQFSNSRSEMNVSTLELGDSALYLCASSPGDREKNEQFFGPGTRLTVL.

In its sample, this clonotype is medium-sized (0.01 to 0.1%). This chain joins TRBV20-1 and TRBJ1-2; possible D gene TRBD1, 5 bases. There are 15 residues in the CDR3. CDR1 is DFQATT and CDR2 is SNEGSKA in the germline V gene (reference sequence). With 0 bases removed from V and 4 bases from J, the gap between germline ends came to 15 bases. The CDR3 protein is CSARDVTGAIYGYTF. In DNA form, the CDR3 reads TGCAGTGCTAGAGATGTAACAGGAGCTATCTATGGCTACACCTTC.